This TCR beta chain emerged from a study of shared clonotypes between healthy human individuals. In regard to this clone: Different DNA sequences within this sample yield the same CDR3.

V lost 0 bases and J 2 bases, leaving 11 bases between the germline ends. Germline assignment: CDR1 LNHNV and CDR2 YYDKDF (reference sequence). This CDR3 comprises 15 residues. Assay used: immunoSEQ multiplex PCR; TCRdb lists only in-frame clones, some missing. The data show fewer than 3 million clones, just under 95% seen once. The material sequenced was naive CD4+ T cells from PBMCs. Indicated subset: CD45RA+ positively selected. The clonotype was recovered from a man aged 18 to 29 in good health. Some clones in this sample may be carry-over from other donors' samples. The chain has TRBV15 and TRBJ2-7, with D uncertain. The CDR3 reads CATSRDRAGAYEQYF. In DNA form, the CDR3 reads TGTGCCACCAGCAGAGATCGGGCAGGCGCCTACGAGCAGTACTTC.